A selection of T cell receptor beta chains follows, all from one sample in a study of blood T cell repertoires in COVID-19. Some clones are missing from TCRdb's copy, which holds only in-frame ones; the method was immunoSEQ multiplex PCR. Of a few hundred thousand clones in the sample, roughly 84% are singletons; the top ten hold around 3.2%. The sequencing input was peripheral blood. Receptors originate from a woman younger than 30 with acute or convalescent COVID-19. Each CDR3 is given without its conserved first and last residue. Fields, in order: V gene, J gene, clone size, CDR3 protein. Where a row states a size, it is once, few, many or the class of an expanded clone; other rows omit it.

v_gene: TRBV6-2/TRBV6-3; j_gene: TRBJ2-2; abundance: -; CDR3aa: ASSKGGTGRNTGELF
v_gene: TRBV5-8; j_gene: TRBJ2-3; abundance: -; CDR3aa: ASSPMTTSGRGADTQY
v_gene: TRBV6-5; j_gene: TRBJ1-1; abundance: few; CDR3aa: ASSYSGGHMNTEAF
v_gene: TRBV9; j_gene: TRBJ1-2; abundance: -; CDR3aa: ASSETGVGAYGYT
v_gene: TRBV19; j_gene: TRBJ2-7; abundance: -; CDR3aa: ASSIVGGRNEQY
v_gene: TRBV21-1; j_gene: TRBJ2-1; abundance: -; CDR3aa: ASSTTRGHAHNEQF
v_gene: TRBV19; j_gene: TRBJ2-3; abundance: -; CDR3aa: ASSGQATSTDTQY
v_gene: TRBV19; j_gene: TRBJ1-5; abundance: -; CDR3aa: ASSPSWGQGANQPQH
v_gene: TRBV5-1; j_gene: TRBJ2-1; abundance: -; CDR3aa: ASSLYSGEQF
v_gene: TRBV19; j_gene: TRBJ2-7; abundance: -; CDR3aa: ASSIGSGDEQY
v_gene: TRBV3-1/TRBV3-2; j_gene: TRBJ2-1; abundance: -; CDR3aa: ASSQDHGTVNEQF
v_gene: TRBV12-3/TRBV12-4; j_gene: TRBJ2-1; abundance: -; CDR3aa: ASSTPGLEQF
v_gene: TRBV4-3; j_gene: TRBJ2-5; abundance: -; CDR3aa: ASSRGPREWKTQY
v_gene: TRBV3-1/TRBV3-2; j_gene: TRBJ1-1; abundance: -; CDR3aa: ASRHRPNTEAF
v_gene: TRBV5-5; j_gene: TRBJ1-4; abundance: -; CDR3aa: ASSSGQLNEKLF
v_gene: TRBV2; j_gene: TRBJ2-7; abundance: -; CDR3aa: ASSVGTGGSYEQY
v_gene: TRBV2; j_gene: TRBJ2-1; abundance: -; CDR3aa: ASRGDRWNEQF
v_gene: TRBV5-1; j_gene: TRBJ2-7; abundance: -; CDR3aa: ASSLARTSGRGPYEQY